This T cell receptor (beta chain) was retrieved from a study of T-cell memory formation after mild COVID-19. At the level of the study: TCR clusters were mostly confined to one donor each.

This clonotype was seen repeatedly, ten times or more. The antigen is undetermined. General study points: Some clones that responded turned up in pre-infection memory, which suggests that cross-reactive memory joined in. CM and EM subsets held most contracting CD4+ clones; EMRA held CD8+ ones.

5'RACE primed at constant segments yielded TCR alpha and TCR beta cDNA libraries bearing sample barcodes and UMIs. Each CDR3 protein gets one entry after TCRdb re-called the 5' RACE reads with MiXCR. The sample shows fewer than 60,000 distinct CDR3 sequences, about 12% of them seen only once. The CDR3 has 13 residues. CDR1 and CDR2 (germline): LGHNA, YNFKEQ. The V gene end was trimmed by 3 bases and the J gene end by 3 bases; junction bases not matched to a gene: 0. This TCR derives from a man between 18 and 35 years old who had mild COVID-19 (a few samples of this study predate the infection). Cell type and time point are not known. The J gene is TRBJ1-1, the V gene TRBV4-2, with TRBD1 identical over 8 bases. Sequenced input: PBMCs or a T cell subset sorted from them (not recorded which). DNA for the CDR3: TGTGCCAGCAGCCAGGACAGGGACACTGAAGCTTTCTTT. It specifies CASSQDRDTEAFF.